The sequence of this T cell receptor (beta chain) was determined in a study of control samples from healthy donors and cancer patients. V dropped 7 bases and J dropped 4 bases, with 17 bases sitting between them. This CDR3 contains 15 residues. The germline V gene has CDR1 MNHEY and CDR2 SVGAGI. Here immunoSEQ multiplex PCR was the method, and the copy in TCRdb shows in-frame clones only, minus some. The repertoire holds more than 150,000 clones, with approximately 92% as singletons. The TCR was taken from a man between 18 and 35 years old in good health. The gene calls are TRBV6-5 and TRBJ1-3; no clear D gene. Sequencing input: blood. The CDR3 sequence is CASKLTGLGGNTIYF. As DNA, the CDR3 is TGTGCCAGCAAACTGACCGGTTTGGGAGGAAACACCATATATTTT.